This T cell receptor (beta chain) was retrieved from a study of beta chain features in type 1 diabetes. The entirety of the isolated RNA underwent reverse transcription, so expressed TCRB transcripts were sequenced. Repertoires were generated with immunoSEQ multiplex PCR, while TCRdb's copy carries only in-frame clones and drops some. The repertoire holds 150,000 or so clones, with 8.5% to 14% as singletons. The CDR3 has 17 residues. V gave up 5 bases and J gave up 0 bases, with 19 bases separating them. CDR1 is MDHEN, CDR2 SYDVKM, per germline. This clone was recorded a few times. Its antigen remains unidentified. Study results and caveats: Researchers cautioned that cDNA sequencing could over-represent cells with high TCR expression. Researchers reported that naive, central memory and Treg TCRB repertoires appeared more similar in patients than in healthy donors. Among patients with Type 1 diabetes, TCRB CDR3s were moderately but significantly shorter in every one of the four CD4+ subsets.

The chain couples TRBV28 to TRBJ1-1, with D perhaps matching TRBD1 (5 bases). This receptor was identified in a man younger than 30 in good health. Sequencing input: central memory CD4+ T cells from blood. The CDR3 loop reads CASSALGAAVMNTEAFF. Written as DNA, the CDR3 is TGTGCCAGCAGTGCCCTTGGGGCAGCAGTTATGAACACTGAAGCTTTCTTT.